These 26 T cell receptor beta chains share one sample of origin, sequenced in a study of cytomegalovirus exposure and HLA in healthy donors. The assay was immunoSEQ multiplex PCR, and TCRdb's table has in-frame clones only and misses some. Of some 61,000 clones listed, approximately 97% are singletons. Sequencing was performed on PBMCs. The receptors originated from a woman under 30 in good health and CMV-seropositive.

V usage is TRBV28 and J usage is TRBJ1-1; 10 bases fit TRBD1. The junction had 12 bases not matched to a gene; V was cut back by 1 base and J by 13 bases. The CDR3 extends over 15 amino acids. Germline V gene data show CDR1 as MDHEN and CDR2 as SYDVKM. The CDR3 nucleotides read TGTGCCAGCAGTTTATCCAAGACAGGGGGCACTTTTGGTTTCTTT. It encodes CASSLSKTGGTFGFF.

The chain joins TRBV5-1 to TRBJ2-7, with 8 bases identical to TRBD1. Trimming removed 0 bases from V and 6 bases from J; junction bases left unmatched: 5. CDR1 is SGHRS and CDR2 is YFSETQ in the germline V gene. The CDR3 is 14 residues long. DNA of the CDR3: TGCGCCAGCAGCTTGGCAGGGGGCTCGTCCGAGCAGTACTTC. Translating it yields CASSLAGGSSEQYF. The entire variable domain, with the rest obtained from reference TRBV5-1 and TRBJ2-7, is as follows: KAGVTQTPRYLIKTRGQQVTLSCSPISGHRSVSWYQQTPGQGLQFLFEYFSETQRNKGNFPGRFSGRQFSNSRSEMNVSTLELGDSALYLCASSLAGGSSEQYFGPGTRLTVT.

CDR3 sequence: CASSSPGQLNEKLFF. CDR3 in DNA: TGTGCCAGCAGCTCACCGGGACAGCTGAATGAAAAACTGTTTTTT. The rearrangement links TRBV7-9 to TRBJ1-4; 7 nucleotides agree with TRBD1. The CDR3 extends over 15 amino acids. CDR1 and CDR2 from the germline V gene are SEHNR and FQNEAQ (reference sequence). V shed 4 bases, J shed 5 bases, and the junction held 7 bases outside the gene matches.

The chain uses TRBV18 and TRBJ2-2; possibly TRBD2 for D (5 bases). Trimming shortened V by 6 bases and J by 7 bases, and 15 bases separated the two germline ends. The CDR3 runs to 14 residues. Per the germline V gene, CDR1 is KGHSH and CDR2 is LQKENI. For the CDR3, the DNA is TGTGCCAGCTCGGCTGGCGGGCCTAGCGGGGAGCTGTTTTTT. It yields the protein CASSAGGPSGELFF.

The chain recombines TRBV10-3 with TRBJ2-1, with 9 bases fitting TRBD2. Germline V CDR1 and CDR2: ENHRY, SYGVKD. This CDR3 is 15 amino acids long. The ends lost 8 bases at V and 0 bases at J; junction bases unmatched: 5. CDR3 residues: CAISLAGTSYNEQFF. For the CDR3, the DNA is TGTGCCATCTCCCTAGCGGGAACCTCCTACAATGAGCAGTTCTTC.

The chain links TRBV29-1 to TRBJ2-1; D not certain. V lost 3 bases and J 0 bases, leaving 6 bases between the germline ends. Germline V gives CDR1 SQVTM, CDR2 ANQGSEA. The CDR3 length is 13 residues. As DNA, the CDR3 is TGCAGCGTTGAGGGCTACTCCTACAATGAGCAGTTCTTC. Protein product: CSVEGYSYNEQFF.

V usage is TRBV11-2 and J usage is TRBJ2-5; TRBD2 agrees at 11 bases. Germline-derived CDR1 and CDR2 are SGHAT and FQNNGV. J lost 2 bases, V lost 5 bases, and 7 bases had no gene match. The CDR3 is 16 amino acids. The CDR3 region is CASSGRLAGLQETQYF. CDR3 nucleotide sequence: TGTGCCAGCAGCGGTAGACTAGCGGGACTACAAGAGACCCAGTACTTC.

This chain links TRBV15 with TRBJ2-7, with TRBD2 identical over 8 bases. Per the germline V gene, CDR1 is LNHNV and CDR2 is YYDKDF (reference sequence). This CDR3 is built from 17 residues. J was trimmed by 6 bases and V by 0 bases; bases with no gene match: 13. This chain's CDR3 is CATSRDLSGSLGREQYF. CDR3 DNA sequence: TGTGCCACCAGCAGAGATCTAAGCGGGAGTCTAGGGCGCGAGCAGTACTTC.

The chain links TRBV19 to TRBJ2-7; TRBD2 agrees at 7 bases. From germline, CDR1 is LNHDA and CDR2 SQIVND (reference sequence). This CDR3 has 15 amino acids. J gave up 3 bases and V 1 base, and 6 bases lay outside the gene matches. CDR3 sequence reads: CASSIGSSGHYEQYF. The DNA of the CDR3 is TGTGCCAGTAGTATAGGGTCTAGCGGCCACTACGAGCAGTACTTC.

This chain joins TRBV5-6 and TRBJ2-1; 7 bases are shared with TRBD2. Germline V CDR1 and CDR2: SGHDT, YYEEEE. The CDR3 covers 18 residues. Trimming took 3 bases from V and 0 from J; bases not matched to a gene: 12. The CDR3 DNA sequence: TGTGCCAGCAGCTCGTCCTTACTAGCGCGGAGCTCCTACAATGAGCAGTTCTTC. It codes for CASSSSLLARSSYNEQFF. The full variable domain, in which reference TRBV5-6 and TRBJ2-1 provide the parts outside the CDR3, is DAGVTQSPTHLIKTRGQQVTLRCSPKSGHDTVSWYQQALGQGPQFIFQYYEEEERQRGNFPDRFSGHQFPNYSSELNVNALLLGDSALYLCASSSSLLARSSYNEQFFGPGTRLTVL.

The genes are TRBV12-5 and TRBJ2-1; 8 bases line up with TRBD1. This CDR3 region has 17 residues. Germline values: CDR1 LGHNT, CDR2 FRNRAP. Unmatched junction bases numbered 11, after V lost 0 bases and J lost 7 bases. CDR3 nucleotide sequence: TGTGCTAGTGGTTTGGTTTGGGGGCAGGGGGCGAGTAATGAGCAGTTCTTC. This translates into CASGLVWGQGASNEQFF.

The rearrangement links TRBV30 to TRBJ2-3; no firm D call. Germline V gene lookup returns CDR1 GTSNPN and CDR2 SVGIG (reference sequence). V was pared by 3 bases and J by 1 base, with 8 bases between. CDR3 length: 13 residues. CDR3 amino acids: CAWSRLRTDTQYF. In nucleotides, the CDR3 is TGTGCCTGGAGCCGACTTCGCACAGATACGCAGTATTTT.

This chain uses TRBV30 with TRBJ1-3; D is undetermined. Trimming removed 3 bases from V and 3 bases from J, with 9 bases in between. There are 13 residues in the CDR3. Germline V gene sequence: CDR1 GTSNPN, CDR2 SVGIG (reference sequence). In DNA, the CDR3 is TGTGCCTGGAGGGCAGGAGGTGGAAACACCATATATTTT. The encoded protein is CAWRAGGGNTIYF.

The rearrangement joins TRBV5-1 to TRBJ2-5; no clear D. Deletions cut 7 bases from V and 4 bases from J, with 11 bases between. The CDR3 contains 12 residues. Germline assignment: CDR1 SGHRS and CDR2 YFSETQ. The CDR3 coding sequence is TGCGCCAGCGCTTATAGTCGAGAGACCCAGTACTTC. This gives the protein CASAYSRETQYF. Looking up the rest from reference TRBV5-1 and TRBJ2-5 gives the full variable domain: KAGVTQTPRYLIKTRGQQVTLSCSPISGHRSVSWYQQTPGQGLQFLFEYFSETQRNKGNFPGRFSGRQFSNSRSEMNVSTLELGDSALYLCASAYSRETQYFGPGTRLLVL.

The V call is TRBV10-3, the J call TRBJ1-3; 7 nucleotides match TRBD1. The V gene end was trimmed by 3 bases and the J gene end by 0 bases; junction bases not matched to a gene: 2. This CDR3 contains 15 residues. Germline loops: CDR1 ENHRY, CDR2 SYGVKD. CDR3 amino acids: CAISEGGVSGNTIYF. CDR3 DNA sequence: TGTGCCATCAGTGAAGGGGGCGTCTCTGGAAACACCATATATTTT.

The V gene is TRBV6-1, the J gene TRBJ1-1, with D unresolved. Germline values: CDR1 MNHNS, CDR2 SASEGT. This CDR3 is 14 amino acids long. Trimming took 6 bases from V and 10 from J, leaving 21 bases between them. As DNA, the CDR3 is TGTGCCAGCAGACCCGGGTCCGATCCTGGTAGAGCTTTCTTT. Its translation is CASRPGSDPGRAFF.

The chain combines TRBV19 with TRBJ1-1; D gene uncertain. The CDR3 is 14 residues long. V shed 3 bases and J shed 4 bases, with 12 bases lying between them. Germline V gene lookup returns CDR1 LNHDA and CDR2 SQIVND (reference sequence). CDR3 nucleotides: TGTGCCAGTAGTATTCAGTTCGGGGTCACTGAAGCTTTCTTT. It translates to CASSIQFGVTEAFF.

The genes are TRBV18 and TRBJ2-7; D is perhaps TRBD1 (6 bases). V was clipped by 3 bases and J by 1 base, with 13 bases between them. The germline V gene has CDR1 KGHSH and CDR2 LQKENI. This CDR3 spans 15 amino acids. The CDR3 region has the DNA TGTGCCAGCTCACCTACCCAGGGGTCTTCCTACGAGCAGTACTTC. Translating it yields CASSPTQGSSYEQYF.

J is TRBJ2-7 and V is TRBV9; D unresolved. The CDR3 sequence is 13 residues long. The germline V and J ends were trimmed by 4 bases and 6 bases, with 14 bases remaining between them. Germline V gene sequence: CDR1 SGDLS, CDR2 YYNGEE. The chain's CDR3 is CASSPSSLSEQYF. In DNA, the CDR3 is TGTGCCAGCAGCCCAAGTAGTCTCTCCGAGCAGTACTTC.

This clone occurred once. The rearrangement links TRBV10-2 to TRBJ1-2; maybe TRBD1 (5 bases). The V gene's germline CDR1 is WSHSY and CDR2 SAAADI. V lost 2 bases, J lost 4 bases, and 14 bases lay in between. The CDR3 consists of 15 residues. This CDR3 is CASSEATTGGYGYTF. In nucleotides, the CDR3 is TGCGCCAGCAGTGAGGCCACCACAGGTGGCTATGGCTACACCTTC.

The chain carries TRBV7-3 and TRBJ2-1; 9 positions match TRBD2. Germline-derived CDR1 and CDR2 are SGHTA and FQGTGA. After removal of 2 bases from V and 6 bases from J, the junction contained 2 bases not matched to a gene. CDR3 length equals 14 residues. The CDR3 sequence is CASSLAGGVNEQFF. CDR3 bases: TGTGCCAGCAGCTTAGCGGGAGGGGTCAATGAGCAGTTCTTC.

J is TRBJ2-7 and V is TRBV11-2; 8 bases align to TRBD1. The trim removed 5 bases at V and 4 bases at J, leaving 7 bases unmatched. This CDR3 is 14 amino acids long. Germline-derived CDR1 and CDR2 are SGHAT and FQNNGV. The CDR3 is CASSRQGAAYEQYF. The CDR3 region has the DNA TGTGCCAGCAGCCGTCAGGGGGCGGCGTACGAGCAGTACTTC. Based on the CDR3 plus reference TRBV11-2 and TRBJ2-7, the full variable domain is EAGVAQSPRYKIIEKRQSVAFWCNPISGHATLYWYQQILGQGPKLLIQFQNNGVVDDSQLPKDRFSAERLKGVDSTLKIQPAKLEDSAVYLCASSRQGAAYEQYFGPGTRLTVT.

The V gene is TRBV5-6, the J gene TRBJ2-1, with a weak D call TRBD2 (5 bases). Trimming shortened V by 2 bases and J by 1 base, and 10 bases separated the two germline ends. From germline, CDR1 is SGHDT and CDR2 YYEEEE. This CDR3 contains 15 residues. The CDR3 protein is CASSFEGTSYNEQFF. The CDR3 DNA sequence: TGTGCCAGCAGCTTTGAGGGAACATCCTACAATGAGCAGTTCTTC.

The chain recombines TRBV19 with TRBJ1-5; 7 bases are a match to TRBD1. The ends lost 9 bases at V and 0 bases at J; junction bases unmatched: 8. CDR1 is LNHDA, CDR2 SQIVND, per germline (reference sequence). The CDR3 consists of 15 residues. In DNA, the CDR3 is TGTGCCAGCCGGGACAGAACATATAGCAATCAGCCCCAGCATTTT. Protein product: CASRDRTYSNQPQHF. Full variable domain (missing parts from reference TRBV19 and TRBJ1-5): DGGITQSPKYLFRKEGQNVTLSCEQNLNHDAMYWYRQDPGQGLRLIYYSQIVNDFQKGDIAEGYSVSREKKESFPLTVTSAQKNPTAFYLCASRDRTYSNQPQHFGDGTRLSIL.

The chain has TRBV18 and TRBJ1-5, with D tentatively TRBD1 (6 bases). The CDR3 extends over 17 amino acids. In germline, CDR1 is KGHSH, CDR2 LQKENI. V was clipped by 0 bases and J by 2 bases, with 14 bases between them. The CDR3 nucleotides read TGTGCCAGCTCACCACCTACCCCCAGACAGGGCAATCAGCCCCAGCATTTT. Residues: CASSPPTPRQGNQPQHF.

The chain is built from TRBV28 and TRBJ1-2; 7 bases map to TRBD1. V shed 6 bases, J shed 4 bases, and the junction held 5 bases outside the gene matches. Germline V gene data show CDR1 as MDHEN and CDR2 as SYDVKM. This CDR3 comprises 13 residues. The CDR3, as DNA: TGTGCCAGCAGGAAGACAGGGCTCTATGGCTACACCTTC. It yields the protein CASRKTGLYGYTF.